The 23 T cell receptor beta chains below all came from one sample that was sequenced in a study of cytomegalovirus exposure and HLA in healthy donors. Primers included in the PCR were 60 Vbeta and 13 Jbeta primers. The table came from immunoSEQ multiplex PCR; TCRdb's copy has only in-frame clones and leaves some out. The profile shows about 99,000 clones, around 80% of them singletons. The sequenced sample was PBMCs. The receptor source for this set is a woman aged 40 to 50 in good health and CMV-seronegative.

Only a few counts were recorded for this clone. The rearrangement uses TRBV11-2 and TRBJ1-1, with 7 bases that match TRBD1. Trimming removed 6 bases from V and 12 bases from J; junction bases left unmatched: 10. The germline gives CDR1 SGHAT, CDR2 FQNNGV. The CDR3 totals 12 residues. The CDR3 DNA sequence: TGTGCCAGCAGGGGTTTAGAGGGGGCATCTTTCTTT. Its translation is CASRGLEGASFF.

This clone was seen once. The V call is TRBV5-1, the J call TRBJ1-1; D gene ambiguous. Trimming left V 6 bases short and J 1 base short, with 10 bases between. The CDR3 consists of 13 residues. Germline V CDR1 and CDR2: SGHRS, YFSETQ. CDR3 sequence (DNA): TGCGCCAGCAAGGAACAGCCGAACACTGAAGCTTTCTTT. Translated, it gives CASKEQPNTEAFF.

V gene TRBV7-2 combines with J gene TRBJ1-1; D is unclear. Trimming removed 8 bases from V and 2 bases from J, with 12 bases in between. The germline V gene encodes CDR1 SGHTA and CDR2 FQGNSA. This CDR3 is 13 amino acids long. The CDR3 here is CASGGQINTEAFF. Written as DNA, the CDR3 is TGTGCCAGCGGAGGTCAGATCAACACTGAAGCTTTCTTT.

This sequence joins TRBV11-2 and TRBJ2-1, with 10 positions matching TRBD2. Germline CDR1 and CDR2: SGHAT and FQNNGV. With V trimmed by 0 bases and J by 7 bases, 6 bases remained unmatched. The CDR3 has 16 residues. CDR3 region: CASSLEVAGGRNEQFF. CDR3 nucleotides: TGTGCCAGCAGCTTAGAGGTAGCGGGGGGAAGGAATGAGCAGTTCTTC.

The chain carries TRBV5-1 and TRBJ2-7; 9 bases fit TRBD1. The germline CDR1 and CDR2 sequences are SGHRS and YFSETQ. There are 14 residues in the CDR3. V lost 4 bases, J lost 5 bases, and 7 bases stayed unmatched. The DNA of the CDR3 is TGCGCCAGCAGCGAGGGACAGGGTGTGAACGAGCAGTACTTC. It translates to CASSEGQGVNEQYF.

This clone has just one count. The chain couples TRBV28 to TRBJ2-1; D unclear. Looked up from germline, CDR1 is MDHEN and CDR2 is SYDVKM. V was shortened by 3 bases and J by 4 bases, with 10 bases between the two germline ends. The CDR3 has 14 residues. The CDR3 nucleotides are TGTGCCAGCAGTTTTCCACCCACATACAATGAGCAGTTCTTC. It translates to CASSFPPTYNEQFF.

The J gene is TRBJ2-3, the V gene TRBV7-2; D call uncertain. CDR3 size: 14 residues. Trimming cost V 10 bases and J 1 base, with 15 bases left between them. Germline assignment: CDR1 SGHTA and CDR2 FQGNSA. CDR3 amino acids: CATAYSRGTDTQYF. The CDR3 bases are TGTGCCACCGCCTATAGTCGGGGCACAGATACGCAGTATTTT.

The V and J genes are TRBV18 and TRBJ2-3, with TRBD2 as a possible D gene (6 bases). Trimming took off 5 bases at V and 0 bases at J, with 15 bases between the two ends. This CDR3 comprises 16 residues. From germline, CDR1 is KGHSH and CDR2 LQKENI. In DNA form, the CDR3 reads TGTGCCAGCTCATCGGGTCGGACTACTAGCACAGATACGCAGTATTTT. This translates into CASSSGRTTSTDTQYF.

J is TRBJ1-1 and V is TRBV18; D uncertain. Trimming took off 0 bases at V and 11 bases at J, with 13 bases between the two ends. CDR1 is KGHSH, CDR2 LQKENI, per germline. The CDR3 is made up of 13 amino acids. This CDR3 reads CASSPPSGKEAFF. In nucleotides, the CDR3 is TGTGCCAGCTCACCACCGTCCGGGAAGGAGGCTTTCTTT.

V usage is TRBV29-1 and J usage is TRBJ2-7; 9 bases are shared with TRBD1. CDR1 is SQVTM, CDR2 ANQGSEA, per germline. The CDR3 totals 16 residues. The J segment lost 3 bases and the V segment lost 2 bases, leaving 11 bases of the junction unmatched. The CDR3 is CSVEYPGQGAHYEQYF. CDR3 DNA sequence: TGCAGCGTTGAATACCCGGGACAGGGCGCCCACTACGAGCAGTACTTC.

This chain connects TRBV5-4 to TRBJ1-5, with a weak D call TRBD1 (5 bases). This CDR3 is 18 amino acids long. Germline lookup yields CDR1 SGHNT and CDR2 YYREEE (reference sequence). The germline V and J ends were trimmed by 4 bases and 0 bases, with 20 bases remaining between them. The CDR3 sequence: CASSRRVGADDSNQPQHF. DNA of the CDR3: TGTGCCAGCAGCCGCAGGGTAGGGGCCGATGATAGCAATCAGCCCCAGCATTTT.

The chain carries TRBV6-5 and TRBJ1-1; D is ambiguous. CDR3 length: 12 residues. Germline loops: CDR1 MNHEY, CDR2 SVGAGI. V lost 2 bases and J lost 5, with 6 bases in between. The CDR3 DNA sequence: TGTGCCAGCAGTTACATAGAGACTGAAGCTTTCTTT. This codes for CASSYIETEAFF.

For the CDR3, the DNA is TGTGCCTGGAGGGGACAGACTAGCAATCAGCCCCAGCATTTT. Protein sequence: CAWRGQTSNQPQHF. This chain connects TRBV30 to TRBJ1-5, with TRBD1 identical over 7 bases. After removal of 3 bases from V and 0 bases from J, the junction contained 2 bases not matched to a gene. In germline, CDR1 is GTSNPN, CDR2 SVGIG (reference sequence). CDR3 size: 14 residues.

There are a few counts of this clone. The chain combines TRBV11-3 with TRBJ2-1; TRBD2 aligns across 8 bases. V gave up 1 base and J gave up 7 bases; unmatched junction bases: 3. CDR3 size: 14 residues. Germline CDR1 SGHNT, CDR2 YENEEA. CDR3 sequence (DNA): TGTGCCAGCAGCTTAGCGGGAGGGAGTAATGAGCAGTTCTTC. Protein sequence: CASSLAGGSNEQFF.

The chain combines TRBV13 with TRBJ1-1; TRBD1 might be the D (5 bases). The V gene lost 3 bases and the J gene lost 5 bases, with 7 bases spanning the gap. Germline CDR1 is PRHDT and CDR2 is FYEKMQ (reference sequence). CDR3 length equals 12 residues. CDR3 DNA sequence: TGTGCCAGCAGCTTTCGGGGGACTGAAGCTTTCTTT. This codes for CASSFRGTEAFF.

CDR3 residues: CASSLAGGEAFF. DNA for the CDR3: TGTGCCAGCAGCTTAGCAGGGGGTGAAGCTTTCTTT. V gene TRBV7-9 combines with J gene TRBJ1-1, with D tentatively TRBD1 (6 bases). CDR1 is SEHNR and CDR2 is FQNEAQ in the germline V gene (reference sequence). The CDR3 contains 12 residues. The ends were cut back, 0 bases at V and 7 bases at J, with 6 bases in the middle.

This clone was seen only once. The V and J genes are TRBV20-1 and TRBJ2-5; D gene unclear. The end of the DNA fits TRBJ2-7 better, so the J call may be wrong. The CDR3 has 11 amino acids. Germline V gene data show CDR1 as DFQATT and CDR2 as SNEGSKA (reference sequence). The CDR3: CSATRKYEQYF. CDR3 nucleotide sequence: TGCAGTGCCACTCGCAAATACGAGCAGTACTTC.

The rearrangement links TRBV28 to TRBJ2-7; 9 bases fit TRBD1. The trim removed 6 bases at V and 6 bases at J, leaving 9 bases unmatched. This CDR3 has 14 residues. CDR1 is MDHEN, CDR2 SYDVKM, per germline. CDR3 residues: CASSLRQGGSEQYF. The CDR3 DNA follows: TGTGCCAGCAGCTTAAGACAGGGGGGAAGCGAGCAGTACTTC. Full variable domain (remainder filled in from reference TRBV28 and TRBJ2-7): DVKVTQSSRYLVKRTGEKVFLECVQDMDHENMFWYRQDPGLGLRLIYFSYDVKMKEKGDIPEGYSVSREKKERFSLILESASTNQTSMYLCASSLRQGGSEQYFGPGTRLTVT.

The rearrangement uses TRBV15 and TRBJ2-7; a possible D gene is TRBD2 (5 bases). This CDR3 contains 16 residues. Germline CDR1 reads LNHNV; CDR2 reads YYDKDF (reference sequence). V lost 2 bases and J lost 2, with 16 bases in between. The CDR3 nucleotides are TGTGCCACCAGCAGATTCCCGGGGTCCGCCCCCTACGAGCAGTACTTC. This gives the protein CATSRFPGSAPYEQYF.

The rearrangement uses TRBV14 and TRBJ2-1, with TRBD2 matching 13 bases. CDR1 is SGHDN, CDR2 FVKESK, per germline. This CDR3 is built from 18 residues. The V segment lost 4 bases and the J segment 5 bases; nucleotides outside the gene matches: 11. CDR3 loop: CASSRGLAGDGFDNEQFF. The CDR3 DNA follows: TGTGCCAGCAGCCGCGGACTAGCGGGAGATGGTTTCGACAATGAGCAGTTCTTC.

The J gene is TRBJ1-1, the V gene TRBV7-9; D gene uncertain. This CDR3 contains 14 residues. The germline V and J ends were trimmed by 1 base and 1 base, with 7 bases remaining between them. Germline V gene sequence: CDR1 SEHNR, CDR2 FQNEAQ (reference sequence). Here the CDR3 DNA reads TGTGCCAGCAGCTTAGAAGGGAGGAACACTGAAGCTTTCTTT. Residues: CASSLEGRNTEAFF.

This clone has more than one count but fewer than ten. The chain carries TRBV13 and TRBJ1-1; D perhaps matches TRBD1 (5 bases). V lost 3 bases to trimming and J lost 1 base, with 9 bases between them. This CDR3 contains 14 residues. Germline V gives CDR1 PRHDT, CDR2 FYEKMQ (reference sequence). The CDR3 protein is CASSFLGGNTEAFF. In nucleotides, the CDR3 is TGTGCCAGCAGCTTTCTCGGGGGGAACACTGAAGCTTTCTTT.

The chain couples TRBV6-1 to TRBJ2-7; 9 bases are shared with TRBD2. This CDR3 spans 15 amino acids. CDR1 and CDR2 from the germline V gene are MNHNS and SASEGT. The V segment lost 0 bases and the J segment 0 bases; nucleotides outside the gene matches: 0. This CDR3 is CASSEASGSSYEQYF. In DNA form, the CDR3 reads TGTGCCAGCAGTGAAGCTAGCGGGAGCTCCTACGAGCAGTACTTC.